Below, one TCR beta chain is given with its context. The CDR3 has 14 amino acids. Trimming removed 8 bases at V and 5 bases at J, with 18 bases between. Germline CDR1 is MGHRA and CDR2 is YSYEKL. Data came from immunoSEQ multiplex PCR; TCRdb stores just in-frame clones and leaves some out. The sample records about 73,000 clones, 90% being singletons. The data stem from a study of technical replicates of blood from a few donors. The V call is TRBV4-1, the J call TRBJ2-5; no firm D call. The sequence was obtained from a human donor in good health. Some clones in this sample may be carry-over from other donors' samples. The specimen sequenced was PBMCs. Here the CDR3 reads CASAPSPAEETQYF. DNA for the CDR3: TGCGCCAGCGCCCCGAGCCCGGCGGAGGAGACCCAGTACTTC.